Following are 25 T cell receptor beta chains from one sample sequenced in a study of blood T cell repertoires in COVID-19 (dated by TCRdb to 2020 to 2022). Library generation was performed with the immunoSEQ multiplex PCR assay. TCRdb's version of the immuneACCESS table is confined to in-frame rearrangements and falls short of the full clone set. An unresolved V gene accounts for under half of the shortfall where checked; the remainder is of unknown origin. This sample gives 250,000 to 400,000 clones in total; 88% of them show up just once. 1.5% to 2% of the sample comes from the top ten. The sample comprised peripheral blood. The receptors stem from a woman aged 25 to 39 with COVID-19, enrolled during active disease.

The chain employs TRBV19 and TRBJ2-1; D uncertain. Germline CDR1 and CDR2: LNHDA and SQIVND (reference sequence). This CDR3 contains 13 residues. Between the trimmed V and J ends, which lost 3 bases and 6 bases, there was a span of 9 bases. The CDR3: CASSMGRFNEQFF. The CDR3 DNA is TGTGCCAGTAGTATGGGCAGGTTCAATGAGCAGTTCTTC.

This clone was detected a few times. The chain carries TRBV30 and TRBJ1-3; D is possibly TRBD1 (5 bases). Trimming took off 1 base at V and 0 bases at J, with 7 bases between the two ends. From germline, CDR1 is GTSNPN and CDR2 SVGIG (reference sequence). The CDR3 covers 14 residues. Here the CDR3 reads CAWSEGLSGNTIYF. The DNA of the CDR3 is TGTGCCTGGAGTGAGGGACTCTCTGGAAACACCATATATTTT.

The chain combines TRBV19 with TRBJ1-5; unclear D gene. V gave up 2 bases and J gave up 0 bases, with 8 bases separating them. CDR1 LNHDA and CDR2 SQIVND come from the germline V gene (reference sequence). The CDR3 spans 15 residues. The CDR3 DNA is TGTGCCAGTAGTATAATCAGAAATAGCAATCAGCCCCAGCATTTT. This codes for CASSIIRNSNQPQHF.

This CDR3 reads CASSKNSLTHYEQYF. DNA of the CDR3: TGTGCCAGCAGCAAAAATTCGTTAACTCACTACGAGCAGTACTTC. V usage is TRBV21-1 and J usage is TRBJ2-7; the listed D gene, TRBD2, was not tested against the DNA. TRBV21-1 is termed a pseudogene. The CDR3 totals 15 residues.

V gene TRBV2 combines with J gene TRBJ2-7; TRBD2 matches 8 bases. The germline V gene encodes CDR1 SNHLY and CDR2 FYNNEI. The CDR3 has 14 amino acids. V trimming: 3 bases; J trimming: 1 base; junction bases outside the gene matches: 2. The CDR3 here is CASSELAGSYEQYF. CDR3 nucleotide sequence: TGTGCCAGCAGTGAGTTAGCGGGGTCCTACGAGCAGTACTTC.

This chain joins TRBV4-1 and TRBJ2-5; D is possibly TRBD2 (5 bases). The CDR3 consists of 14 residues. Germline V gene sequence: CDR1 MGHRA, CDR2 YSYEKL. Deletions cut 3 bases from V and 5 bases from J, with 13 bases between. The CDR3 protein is CASSQLTSGETQYF. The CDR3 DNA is TGCGCCAGCAGCCAGCTTACTAGTGGGGAGACCCAGTACTTC.

The CDR3 spells CASSEGTSYNEQFF. The CDR3 DNA sequence: TGTGCCAGCAGTGAGGGGACTTCCTACAATGAGCAGTTCTTC. The rearrangement links TRBV28 to TRBJ2-1; a possible D gene is TRBD2 (6 bases). CDR3 length: 14 amino acids. Per the germline V gene, CDR1 is MDHEN and CDR2 is SYDVKM. Trimming stripped 5 bases from V and 1 base from J, with 9 bases between.

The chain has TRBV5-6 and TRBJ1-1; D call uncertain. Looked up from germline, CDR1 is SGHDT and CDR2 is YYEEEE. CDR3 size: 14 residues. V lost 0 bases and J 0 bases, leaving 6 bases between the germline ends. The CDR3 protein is CASSLAGMNTEAFF. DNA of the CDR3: TGTGCCAGCAGCTTGGCCGGGATGAACACTGAAGCTTTCTTT.

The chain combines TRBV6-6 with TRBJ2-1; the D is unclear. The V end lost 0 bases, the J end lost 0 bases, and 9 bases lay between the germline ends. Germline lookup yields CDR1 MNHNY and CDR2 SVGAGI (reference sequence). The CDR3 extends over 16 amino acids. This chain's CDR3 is CASSYSRASSYNEQFF. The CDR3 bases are TGTGCCAGCAGTTACTCGCGCGCGAGCTCCTACAATGAGCAGTTCTTC.

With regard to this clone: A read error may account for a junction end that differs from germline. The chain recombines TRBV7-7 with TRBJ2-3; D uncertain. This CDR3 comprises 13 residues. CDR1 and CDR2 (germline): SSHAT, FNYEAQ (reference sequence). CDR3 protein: CASSPGAWATQYF. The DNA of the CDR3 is TGTGCTAGCAGCCCCGGCGCGTGGGCTACGCAGTATTTT.

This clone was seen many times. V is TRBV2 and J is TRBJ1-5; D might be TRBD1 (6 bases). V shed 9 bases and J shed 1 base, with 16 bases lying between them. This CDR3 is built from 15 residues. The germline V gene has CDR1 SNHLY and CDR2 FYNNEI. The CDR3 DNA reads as TGTGCCAGTCATCCCGGGACAACGAGCAATCAGCCCCAGCATTTT. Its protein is CASHPGTTSNQPQHF.

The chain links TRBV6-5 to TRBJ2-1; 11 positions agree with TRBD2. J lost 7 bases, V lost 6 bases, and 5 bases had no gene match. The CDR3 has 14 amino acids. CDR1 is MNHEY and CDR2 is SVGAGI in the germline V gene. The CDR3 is CASRMTSGANEQFF. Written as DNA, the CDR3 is TGTGCCAGCAGGATGACTAGCGGGGCAAATGAGCAGTTCTTC.

This CDR3 is CASSTIPGQGPTDTQYF. The CDR3 DNA reads as TGTGCCAGCAGCACCATTCCGGGACAGGGGCCCACAGATACGCAGTATTTT. The rearrangement joins TRBV9 to TRBJ2-3; 10 nucleotides align to TRBD1. This CDR3 spans 17 amino acids. The germline CDR1 and CDR2 sequences are SGDLS and YYNGEE. V gave up 4 bases and J gave up 2 bases; unmatched junction bases: 10.

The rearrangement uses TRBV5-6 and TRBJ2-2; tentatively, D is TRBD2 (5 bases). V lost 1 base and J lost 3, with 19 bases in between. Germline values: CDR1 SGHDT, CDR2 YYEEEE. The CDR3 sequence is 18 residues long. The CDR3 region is CASSLFPGWREYTGELFF. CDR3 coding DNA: TGTGCCAGCAGCTTGTTTCCGGGATGGAGAGAATACACCGGGGAGCTGTTTTTT. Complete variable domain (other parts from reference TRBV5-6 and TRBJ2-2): DAGVTQSPTHLIKTRGQQVTLRCSPKSGHDTVSWYQQALGQGPQFIFQYYEEEERQRGNFPDRFSGHQFPNYSSELNVNALLLGDSALYLCASSLFPGWREYTGELFFGEGSRLTVL.

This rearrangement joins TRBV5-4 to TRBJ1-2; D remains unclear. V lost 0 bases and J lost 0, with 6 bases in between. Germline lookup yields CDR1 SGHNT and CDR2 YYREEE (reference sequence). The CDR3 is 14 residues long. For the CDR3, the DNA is TGTGCCAGCAGCTTGGGGCCAGCTAACTATGGCTACACCTTC. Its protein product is CASSLGPANYGYTF.

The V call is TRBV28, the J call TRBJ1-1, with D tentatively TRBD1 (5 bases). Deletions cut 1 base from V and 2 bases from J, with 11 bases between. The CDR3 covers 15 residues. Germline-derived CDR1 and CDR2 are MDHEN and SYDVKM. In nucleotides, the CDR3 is TGTGCCAGCAGTTTATACGACAGCAGTAACACTGAAGCTTTCTTT. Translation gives CASSLYDSSNTEAFF.

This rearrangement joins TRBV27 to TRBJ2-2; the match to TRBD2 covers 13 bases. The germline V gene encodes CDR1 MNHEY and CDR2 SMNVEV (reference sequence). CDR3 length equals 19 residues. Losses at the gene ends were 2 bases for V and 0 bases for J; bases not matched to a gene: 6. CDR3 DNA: TGTGCCAGCAGTTTAGGACTAGCGGGGGTCCTATCGAACACCGGGGAGCTGTTTTTT. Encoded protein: CASSLGLAGVLSNTGELFF.

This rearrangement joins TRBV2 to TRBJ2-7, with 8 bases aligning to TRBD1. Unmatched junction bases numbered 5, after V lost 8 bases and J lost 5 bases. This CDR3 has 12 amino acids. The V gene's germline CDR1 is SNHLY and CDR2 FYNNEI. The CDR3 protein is CASRRTGNEQYF. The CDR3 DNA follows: TGTGCCAGCCGCAGGACAGGGAACGAGCAGTACTTC.

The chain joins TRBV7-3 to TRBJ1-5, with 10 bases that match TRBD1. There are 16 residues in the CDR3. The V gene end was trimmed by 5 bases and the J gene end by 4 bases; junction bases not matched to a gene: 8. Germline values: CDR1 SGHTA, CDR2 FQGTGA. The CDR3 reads CASSPTGTGVNQPQHF. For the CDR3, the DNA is TGTGCCAGCAGCCCCACTGGGACAGGGGTTAATCAGCCCCAGCATTTT.

The CDR3 loop reads CPGWGCGYTF. The CDR3 DNA sequence: TGTCCTGGATGGGGCTGTGGCTACACCTTC. This chain joins TRBV30 and TRBJ1-2; perhaps TRBD1 as D (5 bases). There are 10 residues in the CDR3. The germline gives CDR1 GTSNPN, CDR2 SVGIG (reference sequence). Full variable domain (remainder filled in from reference TRBV30 and TRBJ1-2): SQTIHQWPATLVQPVGSPLSLECTVEGTSNPNLYWYRQAAGRGLQLLFYSVGIGQISSEVPQNLSASRPQDRQFILSSKKLLLSDSGFYLCPGWGCGYTFGSGTRLTVV.

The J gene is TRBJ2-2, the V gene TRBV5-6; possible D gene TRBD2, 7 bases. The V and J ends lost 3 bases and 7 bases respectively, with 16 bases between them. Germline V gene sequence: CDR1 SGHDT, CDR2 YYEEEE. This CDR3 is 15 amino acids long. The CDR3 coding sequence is TGTGCCAGCAGCTGGGGAGGGGGTCGCAGCGGGGAGCTGTTTTTT. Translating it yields CASSWGGGRSGELFF.

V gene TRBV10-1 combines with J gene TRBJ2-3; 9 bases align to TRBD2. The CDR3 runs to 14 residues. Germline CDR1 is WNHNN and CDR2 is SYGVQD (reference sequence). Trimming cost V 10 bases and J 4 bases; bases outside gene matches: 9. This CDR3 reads CAIKERGVADTQYF. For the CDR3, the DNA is TGCGCCATCAAGGAGCGGGGGGTCGCAGATACGCAGTATTTT.

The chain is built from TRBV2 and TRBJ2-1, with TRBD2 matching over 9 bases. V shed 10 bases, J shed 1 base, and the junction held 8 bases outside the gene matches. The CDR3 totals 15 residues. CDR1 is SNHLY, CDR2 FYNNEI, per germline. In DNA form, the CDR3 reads TGTGCCACCGAGATAGCGGGGGCTTCCTACAATGAGCAGTTCTTC. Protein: CATEIAGASYNEQFF.

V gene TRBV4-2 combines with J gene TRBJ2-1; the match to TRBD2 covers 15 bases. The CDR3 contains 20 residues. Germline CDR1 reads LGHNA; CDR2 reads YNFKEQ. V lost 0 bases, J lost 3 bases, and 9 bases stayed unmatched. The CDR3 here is CASSQEIGLAGGIGYNEQFF. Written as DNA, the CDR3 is TGTGCCAGCAGCCAAGAAATCGGACTAGCGGGGGGGATAGGCTACAATGAGCAGTTCTTC.

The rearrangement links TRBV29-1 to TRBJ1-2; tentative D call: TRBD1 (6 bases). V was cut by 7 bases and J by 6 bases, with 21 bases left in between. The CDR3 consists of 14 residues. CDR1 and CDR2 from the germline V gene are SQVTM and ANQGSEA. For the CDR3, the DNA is TGCAGCGCGAATTCGGGGGGCGCATCCGATGGCTACACCTTC. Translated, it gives CSANSGGASDGYTF.